This T cell receptor beta chain comes out of a study of T cells after yellow fever vaccination. Notes on the study in general: A faster peak, day 5 versus 15, was reached by the weaker secondary response. In post-booster samples, most primary-vaccination clones reappeared (approximately 95% CD4, 75% to 90% CD8).

This CDR3 spans 15 amino acids. J was trimmed by 6 bases and V by 4 bases; bases with no gene match: 7. Germline V lookup: CDR1 SGDLS, CDR2 YYNGEE. This clonotype showed up just a few times. The antigen is unknown. 5'RACE template switching added a universal primer site and UMIs to TCR cDNA. TCRdb itself ran the 5' RACE reads through MiXCR, one entry per CDR3 protein. The repertoire holds under 700,000 distinct CDR3 sequences, with about a sixth as singletons. Sequencing used PBMCs, obtained 5 days after the first yellow fever vaccination. This clonotype originated in a man younger than 30 who received the YFV17D yellow fever vaccine. The V gene is TRBV9, the J gene TRBJ1-6; 7 bases align to TRBD1. The CDR3 DNA reads as TGTGCCAGCAGCACCCGACAGGGCGGTAATTCACCCCTCCACTTT. Its translation: CASSTRQGGNSPLHF.